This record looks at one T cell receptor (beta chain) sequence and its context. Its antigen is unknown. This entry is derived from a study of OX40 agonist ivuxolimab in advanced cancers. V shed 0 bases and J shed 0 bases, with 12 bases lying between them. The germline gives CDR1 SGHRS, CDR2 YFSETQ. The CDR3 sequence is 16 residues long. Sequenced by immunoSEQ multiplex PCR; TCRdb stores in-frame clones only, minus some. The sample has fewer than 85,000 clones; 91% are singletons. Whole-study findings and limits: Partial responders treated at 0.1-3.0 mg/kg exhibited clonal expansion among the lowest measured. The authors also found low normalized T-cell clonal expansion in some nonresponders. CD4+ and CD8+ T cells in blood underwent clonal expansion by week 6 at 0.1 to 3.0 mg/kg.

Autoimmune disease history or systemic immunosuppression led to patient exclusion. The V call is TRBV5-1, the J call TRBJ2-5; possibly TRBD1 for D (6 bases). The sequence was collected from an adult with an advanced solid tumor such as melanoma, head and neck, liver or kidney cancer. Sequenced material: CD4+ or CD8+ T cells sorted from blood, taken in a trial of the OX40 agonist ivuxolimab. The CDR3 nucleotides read TGCGCCAGCAGCTTGGACAGGGTGGGAAACCAAGAGACCCAGTACTTC. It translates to CASSLDRVGNQETQYF.